These 15 T cell receptor beta chains originate from one sample sequenced in a study of blood T cell repertoires in COVID-19. This table comes from immunoSEQ multiplex PCR, and its TCRdb copy is limited to in-frame clones, with some not included. The data hold tens of thousands of clones, with roughly 86% observed a single time. The sample taken for sequencing was peripheral blood. The receptors stem from a human donor in a cohort sampled during active COVID-19.

This chain uses TRBV19 with TRBJ2-1; TRBD1 agrees at 8 bases. The V and J ends lost 7 bases and 8 bases, in that order; junction bases with no gene match: 19. The germline V gene encodes CDR1 LNHDA and CDR2 SQIVND (reference sequence). The CDR3 consists of 17 residues. The CDR3 nucleotides read TGTGCCAGTACCCCCGTGGGCCGGACAGGGTTGAGGGATGAGCAGTTCTTC. Encoded protein: CASTPVGRTGLRDEQFF.

The chain couples TRBV5-4 to TRBJ2-5, with no clear D. The CDR3 sequence is 16 residues long. Germline V lookup: CDR1 SGHNT, CDR2 YYREEE (reference sequence). Trimming cost V 0 bases and J 4 bases, with 16 bases left between them. The CDR3 is CASSLVDTAIGETQYF. The CDR3 DNA reads as TGTGCCAGCAGCTTGGTTGACACTGCCATTGGAGAGACCCAGTACTTC.

The chain uses TRBV27 and TRBJ1-2; D is uncertain. The germline CDR1 and CDR2 sequences are MNHEY and SMNVEV (reference sequence). The CDR3 totals 17 residues. The V gene lost 0 bases and the J gene lost 5 bases, with 19 bases spanning the gap. The CDR3 loop is CASSLSIRVGRRYGYTF. The CDR3 bases are TGTGCCAGCAGTTTATCGATAAGAGTGGGGAGAAGGTATGGCTACACCTTC.

This clone was seen just once. V gene TRBV7-8 combines with J gene TRBJ2-1; D ambiguous. Per germline, CDR1 SGHVS and CDR2 FQNEAQ. The CDR3 has 13 amino acids. Trimming removed 5 bases from V and 0 bases from J, with 5 bases in between. The CDR3 sequence is CASSPLSYNEQFF. Here the CDR3 DNA reads TGTGCCAGCAGCCCCCTCTCCTACAATGAGCAGTTCTTC.

This chain uses TRBV2 with TRBJ1-6; D is unclear. V lost 2 bases and J lost 12, with 17 bases in between. CDR1 SNHLY and CDR2 FYNNEI come from the germline V gene. The CDR3 is 15 residues long. CDR3 region: CASSERGGPIQPLHF. The CDR3 region has the DNA TGTGCCAGCAGTGAACGGGGTGGTCCAATTCAACCCCTCCACTTT.

The chain combines TRBV7-8 with TRBJ1-4; 8 bases line up with TRBD1. CDR3 length: 15 residues. The germline gives CDR1 SGHVS, CDR2 FQNEAQ. With 1 base clipped from V and 7 bases from J, the junction kept 5 bases outside the gene matches. Here the CDR3 reads CASSLGGQATEKLFF. DNA for the CDR3: TGTGCCAGCAGCTTAGGGGGACAGGCAACTGAAAAACTGTTTTTT.

In its sample, this clone is medium-sized. The V call is TRBV10-3, the J call TRBJ1-5; D perhaps matches TRBD1 (5 bases). The CDR3 extends over 14 amino acids. V was shortened by 10 bases and J by 0 bases, with 13 bases between the two germline ends. The V gene's germline CDR1 is ENHRY and CDR2 SYGVKD. CDR3 DNA: TGTGCCAGCGGGACGGCCGATAGCAATCAGCCCCAGCATTTT. Translation gives CASGTADSNQPQHF.

The chain has TRBV10-3 and TRBJ2-2; D not resolved. CDR1 and CDR2 from the germline V gene are ENHRY and SYGVKD. V gave up 7 bases and J gave up 4 bases, with 10 bases separating them. CDR3 length: 13 amino acids. CDR3 nucleotides: TGTGCCATCAAGGCGGAGCTCACCGGGGAGCTGTTTTTT. It yields the protein CAIKAELTGELFF.

This clone was detected only once. J is TRBJ2-1 and V is TRBV9, with D possibly matching TRBD2 (6 bases). V lost 4 bases and J 0 bases, leaving 11 bases between the germline ends. Looked up from germline, CDR1 is SGDLS and CDR2 is YYNGEE. This CDR3 has 15 amino acids. The CDR3 loop reads CASSHGGSSYNEQFF. The CDR3 DNA is TGTGCCAGCAGCCACGGAGGGAGCTCCTACAATGAGCAGTTCTTC.

The chain joins TRBV5-1 to TRBJ2-5, with D maybe TRBD2 (6 bases). Germline V gene lookup returns CDR1 SGHRS and CDR2 YFSETQ. V dropped 0 bases and J dropped 2 bases, with 8 bases sitting between them. This CDR3 has 14 amino acids. Here the CDR3 reads CASSLVGGQETQYF. The CDR3 DNA is TGCGCCAGCAGCTTGGTGGGGGGACAAGAGACCCAGTACTTC.

The V call is TRBV7-2, the J call TRBJ2-2; 7 bases fit TRBD2. CDR1 and CDR2 from the germline V gene are SGHTA and FQGNSA. This CDR3 comprises 15 residues. J was trimmed by 7 bases and V by 3 bases; bases with no gene match: 8. The CDR3 loop is CASSFGLADDGELFF. The DNA for the CDR3 is TGTGCCAGCAGCTTTGGCCTAGCGGATGACGGGGAGCTGTTTTTT.

The chain recombines TRBV19 with TRBJ2-4; a possible D gene is TRBD2 (5 bases). CDR3 length equals 13 residues. V was trimmed by 8 bases and J by 8 bases, leaving 16 bases between them. Germline CDR1 and CDR2: LNHDA and SQIVND (reference sequence). As DNA, the CDR3 is TGTGCCAGTCATGTTCGGGGTACCGACATTCAGTACTTC. Residues: CASHVRGTDIQYF.

This chain links TRBV19 with TRBJ1-2, with TRBD1 matching over 9 bases. Germline-derived CDR1 and CDR2 are LNHDA and SQIVND (reference sequence). This CDR3 is 16 amino acids long. V shed 5 bases and J 0 bases; nucleotides not matched to a gene: 7. The CDR3 protein is CASSLQGAASNYGYTF. The CDR3 DNA sequence: TGTGCCAGTAGTTTACAGGGGGCCGCTTCTAACTATGGCTACACCTTC. Full variable domain (rest looked up from reference TRBV19 and TRBJ1-2): DGGITQSPKYLFRKEGQNVTLSCEQNLNHDAMYWYRQDPGQGLRLIYYSQIVNDFQKGDIAEGYSVSREKKESFPLTVTSAQKNPTAFYLCASSLQGAASNYGYTFGSGTRLTVV.

The gene calls are TRBV3-1 (or the pseudogene TRBV3-2) and TRBJ2-7; perhaps TRBD1 as D (5 bases). Trimming took off 0 bases at V and 9 bases at J, with 18 bases between the two ends. Per the germline V gene, CDR1 is LGHDT and CDR2 is YNNKEL (reference sequence). The CDR3 runs 15 residues. The CDR3 here is CASSQDTAGSRVQYF. Written as DNA, the CDR3 is TGTGCCAGCAGCCAAGATACAGCAGGGTCAAGGGTGCAGTACTTC.

A single count supports this clone. This chain links TRBV19 with TRBJ2-7; 8 bases match TRBD1. Germline V gene data show CDR1 as LNHDA and CDR2 as SQIVND (reference sequence). The CDR3 totals 13 residues. V dropped 6 bases and J dropped 6; count of bases not matched to a gene: 7. The CDR3 spells CASRPGGRGEQYF. For the CDR3, the DNA is TGTGCCAGTAGACCAGGGGGCAGGGGCGAGCAGTACTTC.